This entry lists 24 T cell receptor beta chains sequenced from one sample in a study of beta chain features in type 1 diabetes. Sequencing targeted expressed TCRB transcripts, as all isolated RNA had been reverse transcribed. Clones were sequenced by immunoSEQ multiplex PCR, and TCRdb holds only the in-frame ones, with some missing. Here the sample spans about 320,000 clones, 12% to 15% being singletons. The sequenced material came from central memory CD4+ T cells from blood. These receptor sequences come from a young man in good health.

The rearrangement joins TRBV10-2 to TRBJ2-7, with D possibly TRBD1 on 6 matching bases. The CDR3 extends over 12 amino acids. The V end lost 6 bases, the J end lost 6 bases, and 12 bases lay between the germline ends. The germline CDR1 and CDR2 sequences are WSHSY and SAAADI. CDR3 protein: CASRQQGSEQYF. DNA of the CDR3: TGCGCCAGCAGACAACAGGGATCCGAGCAGTACTTC.

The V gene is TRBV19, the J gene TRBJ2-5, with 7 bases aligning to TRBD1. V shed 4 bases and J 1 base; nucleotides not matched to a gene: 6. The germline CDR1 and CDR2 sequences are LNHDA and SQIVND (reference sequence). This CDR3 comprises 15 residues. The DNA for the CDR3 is TGTGCCAGTAGTAGGATGGGACAGTTCCAAGAGACCCAGTACTTC. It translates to CASSRMGQFQETQYF. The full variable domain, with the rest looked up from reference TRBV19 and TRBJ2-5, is DGGITQSPKYLFRKEGQNVTLSCEQNLNHDAMYWYRQDPGQGLRLIYYSQIVNDFQKGDIAEGYSVSREKKESFPLTVTSAQKNPTAFYLCASSRMGQFQETQYFGPGTRLLVL.

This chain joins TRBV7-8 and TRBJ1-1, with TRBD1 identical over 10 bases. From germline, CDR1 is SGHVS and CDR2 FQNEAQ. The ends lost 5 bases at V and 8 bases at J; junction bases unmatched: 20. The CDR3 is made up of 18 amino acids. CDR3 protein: CASSPRLLMGTGVLEAFF. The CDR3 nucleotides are TGTGCCAGCAGCCCCCGTCTGTTGATGGGGACAGGGGTTTTGGAAGCTTTCTTT.

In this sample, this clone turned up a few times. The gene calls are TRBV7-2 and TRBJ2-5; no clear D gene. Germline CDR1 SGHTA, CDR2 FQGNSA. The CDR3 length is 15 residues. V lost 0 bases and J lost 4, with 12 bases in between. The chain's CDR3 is CASSLAPSFRETQYF. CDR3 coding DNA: TGTGCCAGCAGCTTAGCGCCATCCTTTCGAGAGACCCAGTACTTC. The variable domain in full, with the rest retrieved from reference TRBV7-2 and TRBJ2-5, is GAGVSQSPSNKVTEKGKDVELRCDPISGHTALYWYRQSLGQGLEFLIYFQGNSAPDKSGLPSDRFSAERTGGSVSTLTIQRTQQEDSAVYLCASSLAPSFRETQYFGPGTRLLVL.

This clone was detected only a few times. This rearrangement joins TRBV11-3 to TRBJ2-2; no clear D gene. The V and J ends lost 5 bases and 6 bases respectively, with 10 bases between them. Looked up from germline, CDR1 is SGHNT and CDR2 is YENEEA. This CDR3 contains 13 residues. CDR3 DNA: TGTGCCAGCAGCGTAATTAATTCCGGGGAGCTGTTTTTT. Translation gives CASSVINSGELFF. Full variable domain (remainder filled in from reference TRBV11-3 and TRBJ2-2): EAGVVQSPRYKIIEKKQPVAFWCNPISGHNTLYWYLQNLGQGPELLIRYENEEAVDDSQLPKDRFSAERLKGVDSTLKIQPAELGDSAVYLCASSVINSGELFFGEGSRLTVL.

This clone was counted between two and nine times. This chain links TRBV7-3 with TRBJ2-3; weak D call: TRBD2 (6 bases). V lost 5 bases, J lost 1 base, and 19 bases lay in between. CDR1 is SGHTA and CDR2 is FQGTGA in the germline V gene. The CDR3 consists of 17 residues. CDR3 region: CASSKTLRRGGTDTQYF. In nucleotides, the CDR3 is TGTGCCAGCAGCAAGACCCTGCGGCGGGGAGGCACAGATACGCAGTATTTT.

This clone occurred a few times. CDR3 residues: CARSPPGLAVPNEQFF. CDR3 in DNA: TGTGCCAGAAGCCCGCCGGGACTAGCGGTACCGAATGAGCAGTTCTTC. The chain employs TRBV5-3 and TRBJ2-1, with 11 bases identical to TRBD2. TRBV5-3 is reported as an ORF; its role is uncertain. V trimming: 4 bases; J trimming: 7 bases; junction bases outside the gene matches: 10. The CDR3 loop spans 16 amino acids.

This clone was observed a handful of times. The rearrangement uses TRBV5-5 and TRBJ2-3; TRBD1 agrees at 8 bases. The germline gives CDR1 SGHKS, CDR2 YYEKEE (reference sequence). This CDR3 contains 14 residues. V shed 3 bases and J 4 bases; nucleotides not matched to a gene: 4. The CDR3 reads CASSSDRVADTQYF. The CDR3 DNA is TGTGCCAGCAGCTCGGACAGGGTAGCAGATACGCAGTATTTT.

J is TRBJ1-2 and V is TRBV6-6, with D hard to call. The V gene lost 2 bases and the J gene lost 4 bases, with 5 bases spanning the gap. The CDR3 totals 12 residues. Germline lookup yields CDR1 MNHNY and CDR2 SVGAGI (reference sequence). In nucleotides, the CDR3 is TGTGCCAGCAGTTACACCCTCTATGGCTACACCTTC. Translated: CASSYTLYGYTF.

This CDR3 reads CASSLMGLAANEQFF. The CDR3 nucleotides are TGTGCCAGCAGTTTGATGGGACTAGCGGCTAATGAGCAGTTCTTC. This sequence joins TRBV5-6 and TRBJ2-1; the match to TRBD2 covers 11 bases. CDR3 size: 15 residues. CDR1 and CDR2 from the germline V gene are SGHDT and YYEEEE. With 5 bases clipped from V and 7 bases from J, the junction kept 8 bases outside the gene matches.

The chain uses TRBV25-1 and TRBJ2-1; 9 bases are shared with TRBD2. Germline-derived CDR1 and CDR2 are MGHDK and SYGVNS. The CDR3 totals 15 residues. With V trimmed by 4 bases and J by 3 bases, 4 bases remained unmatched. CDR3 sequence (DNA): TGTGCCAGCAGTGCGGGACTAGCCTACTACAATGAGCAGTTCTTC. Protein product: CASSAGLAYYNEQFF.

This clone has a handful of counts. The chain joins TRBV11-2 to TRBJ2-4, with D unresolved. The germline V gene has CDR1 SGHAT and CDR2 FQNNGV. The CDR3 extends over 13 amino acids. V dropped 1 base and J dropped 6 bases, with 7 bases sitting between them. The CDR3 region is CASSLGYGNIQYF. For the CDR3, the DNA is TGTGCCAGCAGCTTAGGATATGGAAACATTCAGTACTTC.

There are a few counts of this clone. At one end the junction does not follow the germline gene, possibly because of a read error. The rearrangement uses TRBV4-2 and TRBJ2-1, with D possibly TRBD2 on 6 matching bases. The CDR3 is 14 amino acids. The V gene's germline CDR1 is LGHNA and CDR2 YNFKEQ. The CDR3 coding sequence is TGTGCCAGCAGCCAAGGCCGACTAGACTATGATCAGTTCTTC. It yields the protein CASSQGRLDYDQFF.

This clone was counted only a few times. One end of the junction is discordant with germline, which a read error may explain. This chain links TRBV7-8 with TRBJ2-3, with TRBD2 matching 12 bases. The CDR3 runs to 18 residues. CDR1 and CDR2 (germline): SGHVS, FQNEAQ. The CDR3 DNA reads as TGTGCCAGCAGCCTAGCGGGGGGGCTAACTCTTAGCACAGATACGCAGTATTTT. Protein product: CASSLAGGLTLSTDTQYF.

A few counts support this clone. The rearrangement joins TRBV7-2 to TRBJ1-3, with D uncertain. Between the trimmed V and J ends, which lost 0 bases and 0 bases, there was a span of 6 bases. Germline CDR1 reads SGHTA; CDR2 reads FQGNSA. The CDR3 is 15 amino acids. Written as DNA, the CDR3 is TGTGCCAGCAGCTTAGCGGCGAGCTCTGGAAACACCATATATTTT. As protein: CASSLAASSGNTIYF.

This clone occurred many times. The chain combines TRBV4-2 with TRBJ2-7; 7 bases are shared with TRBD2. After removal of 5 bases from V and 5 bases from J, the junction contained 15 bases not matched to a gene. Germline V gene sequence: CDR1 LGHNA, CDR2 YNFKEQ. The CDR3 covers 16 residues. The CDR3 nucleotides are TGTGCCAGCAGCTTGGCCATGGGGGGGAACGAACACGAGCAGTACTTC. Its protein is CASSLAMGGNEHEQYF.

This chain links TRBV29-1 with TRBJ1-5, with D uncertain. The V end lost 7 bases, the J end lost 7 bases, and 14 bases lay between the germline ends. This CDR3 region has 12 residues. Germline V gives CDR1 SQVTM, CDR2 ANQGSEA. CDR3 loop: CSGSISGQPQHF. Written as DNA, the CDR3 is TGCAGCGGATCGATTTCAGGACAGCCCCAGCATTTT.

The CDR3 DNA sequence: TGTGCCAGCAGTTGGTTGCAGAACACCGGGGAGCTGTTTTTT. This translates into CASSWLQNTGELFF. V usage is TRBV27 and J usage is TRBJ2-2; D uncertain. The V and J ends lost 4 bases and 1 base respectively, with 7 bases between them. Looked up from germline, CDR1 is MNHEY and CDR2 is SMNVEV (reference sequence). The CDR3 runs to 14 residues.

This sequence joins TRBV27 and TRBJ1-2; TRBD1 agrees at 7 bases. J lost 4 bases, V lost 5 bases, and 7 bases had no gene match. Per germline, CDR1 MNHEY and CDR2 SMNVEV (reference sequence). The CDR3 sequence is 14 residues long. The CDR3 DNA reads TGTGCCAGCAGTATTACAGGGGCCCTCTATGGCTACACCTTC. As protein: CASSITGALYGYTF.

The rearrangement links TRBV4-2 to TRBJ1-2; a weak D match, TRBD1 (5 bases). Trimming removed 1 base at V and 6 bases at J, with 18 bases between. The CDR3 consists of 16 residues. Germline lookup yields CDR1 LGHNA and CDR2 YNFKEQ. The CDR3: CASSQVSGRLLDGYTF. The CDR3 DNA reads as TGTGCCAGCAGCCAAGTTTCGGGACGGCTTCTAGATGGCTACACCTTC.

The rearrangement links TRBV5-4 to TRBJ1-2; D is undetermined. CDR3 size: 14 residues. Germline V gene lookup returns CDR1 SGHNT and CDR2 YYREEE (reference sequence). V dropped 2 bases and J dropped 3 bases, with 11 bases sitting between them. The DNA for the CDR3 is TGTGCCAGCAGCTTTACGGGGTGGGACTATGGCTACACCTTC. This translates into CASSFTGWDYGYTF.

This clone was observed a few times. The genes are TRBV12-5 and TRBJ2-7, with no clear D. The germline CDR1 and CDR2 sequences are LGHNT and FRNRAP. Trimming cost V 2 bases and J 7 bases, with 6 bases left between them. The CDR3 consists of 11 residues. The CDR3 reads CASGLQREQYF. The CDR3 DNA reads TGTGCTAGTGGTTTGCAGAGGGAGCAGTACTTC.

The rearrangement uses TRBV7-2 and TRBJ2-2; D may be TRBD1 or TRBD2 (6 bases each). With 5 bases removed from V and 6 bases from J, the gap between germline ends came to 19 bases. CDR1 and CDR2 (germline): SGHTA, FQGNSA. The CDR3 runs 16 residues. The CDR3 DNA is TGTGCCAGCAGCCAAGCGCGAGGCCGGGGGCCCGGGGAGCTGTTTTTT. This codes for CASSQARGRGPGELFF.

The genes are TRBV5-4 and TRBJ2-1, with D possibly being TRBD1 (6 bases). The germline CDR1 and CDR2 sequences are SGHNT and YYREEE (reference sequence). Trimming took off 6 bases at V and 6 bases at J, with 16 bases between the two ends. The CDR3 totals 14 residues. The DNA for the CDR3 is TGTGCCAGCACCTCCTGGGGGCCTCCCAATGAGCAGTTCTTC. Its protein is CASTSWGPPNEQFF.